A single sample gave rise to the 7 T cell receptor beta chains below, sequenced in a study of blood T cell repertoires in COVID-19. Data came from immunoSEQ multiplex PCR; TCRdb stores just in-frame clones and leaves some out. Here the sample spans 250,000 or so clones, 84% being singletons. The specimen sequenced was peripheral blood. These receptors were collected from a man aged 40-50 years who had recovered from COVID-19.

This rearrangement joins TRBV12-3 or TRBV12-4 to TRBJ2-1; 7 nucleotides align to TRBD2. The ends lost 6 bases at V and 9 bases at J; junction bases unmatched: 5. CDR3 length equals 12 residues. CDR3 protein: CASSGSGVEQFF. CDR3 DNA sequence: TGTGCCAGCAGCGGGAGCGGGGTTGAGCAGTTCTTC.

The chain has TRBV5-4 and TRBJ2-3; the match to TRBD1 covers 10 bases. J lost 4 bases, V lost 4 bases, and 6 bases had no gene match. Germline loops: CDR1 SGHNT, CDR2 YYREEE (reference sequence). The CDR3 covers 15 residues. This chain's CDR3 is CASSTGGQGADTQYF. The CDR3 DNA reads TGTGCCAGCAGCACCGGTGGACAGGGGGCAGATACGCAGTATTTT.

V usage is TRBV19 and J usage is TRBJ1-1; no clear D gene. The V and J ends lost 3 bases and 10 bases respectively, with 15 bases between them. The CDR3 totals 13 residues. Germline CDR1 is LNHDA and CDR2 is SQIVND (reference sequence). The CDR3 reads CASSMPRRSVAFF. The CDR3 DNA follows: TGTGCCAGTAGTATGCCCAGGAGGAGTGTAGCTTTCTTT.

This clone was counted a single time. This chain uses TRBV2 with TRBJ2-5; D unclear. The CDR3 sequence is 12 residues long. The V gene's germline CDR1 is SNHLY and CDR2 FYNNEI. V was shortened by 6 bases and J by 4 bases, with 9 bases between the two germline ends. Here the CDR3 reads CASRYSSETQYF. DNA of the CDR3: TGTGCCAGCAGATACAGTTCAGAGACCCAGTACTTC.

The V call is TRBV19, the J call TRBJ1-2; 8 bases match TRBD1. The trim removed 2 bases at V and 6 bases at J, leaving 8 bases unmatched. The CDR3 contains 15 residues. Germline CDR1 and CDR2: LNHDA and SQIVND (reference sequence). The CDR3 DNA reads TGTGCCAGTAGTATAATGGCAGGGGGCACCGATGGCTACACCTTC. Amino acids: CASSIMAGGTDGYTF.

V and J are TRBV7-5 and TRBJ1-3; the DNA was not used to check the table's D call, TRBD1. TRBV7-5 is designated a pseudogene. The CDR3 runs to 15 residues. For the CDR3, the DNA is TGTGTCAGAAGCCCAGGTAGTTGCGCTGGAAACACCATATATTTT. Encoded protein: CVRSPGSCAGNTIYF.

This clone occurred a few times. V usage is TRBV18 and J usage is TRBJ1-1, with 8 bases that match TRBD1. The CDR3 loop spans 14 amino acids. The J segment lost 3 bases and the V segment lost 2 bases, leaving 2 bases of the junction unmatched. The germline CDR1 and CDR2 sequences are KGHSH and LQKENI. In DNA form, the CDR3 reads TGTGCCAGCTCACCAGAGACAGGGGACACTGAAGCTTTCTTT. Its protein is CASSPETGDTEAFF.